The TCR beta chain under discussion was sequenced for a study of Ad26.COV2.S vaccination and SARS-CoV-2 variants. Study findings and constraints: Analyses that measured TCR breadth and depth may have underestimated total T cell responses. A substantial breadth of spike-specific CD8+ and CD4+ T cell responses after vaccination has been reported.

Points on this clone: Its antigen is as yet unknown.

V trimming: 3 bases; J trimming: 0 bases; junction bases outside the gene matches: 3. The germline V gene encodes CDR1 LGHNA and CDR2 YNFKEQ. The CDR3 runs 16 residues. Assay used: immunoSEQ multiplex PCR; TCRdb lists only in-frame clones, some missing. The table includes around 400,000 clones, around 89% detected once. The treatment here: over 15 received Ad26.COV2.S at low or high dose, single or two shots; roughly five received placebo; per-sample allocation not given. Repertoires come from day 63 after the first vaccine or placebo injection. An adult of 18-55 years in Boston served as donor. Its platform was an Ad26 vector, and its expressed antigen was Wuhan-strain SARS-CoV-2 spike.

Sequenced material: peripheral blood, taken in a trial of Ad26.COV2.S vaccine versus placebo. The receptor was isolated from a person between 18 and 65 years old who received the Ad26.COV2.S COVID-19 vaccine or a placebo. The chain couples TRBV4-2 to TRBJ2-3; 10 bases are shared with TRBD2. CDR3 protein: CASSQLTSGSTDTQYF. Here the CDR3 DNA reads TGTGCCAGCAGCCAGCTGACTAGCGGGAGCACAGATACGCAGTATTTT.